This TCR beta chain was documented in a study of blood T cell repertoires in COVID-19. Turning to the study itself: Donors in the United States, Italy and Spain gave samples during acute or convalescent COVID-19. Sources were T cells, B-cell-depleted T cells, or PBMCs; the material itself was cDNA or gDNA.

As handled by the study authors: Reference gene primer amplification gave nucleated cell count estimates. The assay was immunoSEQ multiplex PCR, and TCRdb's table has in-frame clones only and misses some. V and J calls plus clone size are reproduced from that table; the DNA served to infer D and trimming. The sample lists about 330,000 clones, 87% occurring once. The recovered donors of Cohort 3 showed two negative PCRs, clearance, or symptom resolution. Sequencing was performed on PBMCs or T cells enriched from blood (not recorded which). The source is a woman younger than 45 who had recovered from COVID-19.

Here the CDR3 reads CASSSPGAPLHF. The CDR3 DNA reads as TGTGCCAGCAGTTCCCCCGGGGCACCCCTCCACTTT. J is TRBJ1-6 and V is TRBV12-3 or TRBV12-4; no firm D call. Trimming stripped 4 bases from V and 11 bases from J, with 9 bases between. This CDR3 is 12 amino acids long.